This TCR beta chain was recovered during a study of OX40 agonist ivuxolimab in advanced cancers. Study-wide findings and caveats: Expanded peripheral T cell antigen specificity was not determined.

Using immunoSEQ multiplex PCR, the repertoire was profiled, and TCRdb retains in-frame clones only, with some absent. Altogether under 65,000 clones are present, roughly nine tenths being singletons, with the ten largest covering 18%. The germline CDR1 and CDR2 sequences are MGHRA and YSYEKL. Trimming removed 0 bases at V and 6 bases at J, with 18 bases between. The CDR3 totals 17 residues. Details on this clone: Its target is unknown.

The specimen was CD4+ or CD8+ T cells sorted from blood, collected in a trial of the OX40 agonist ivuxolimab. The TCR sequence derives from an adult with an advanced solid tumor such as melanoma, head and neck, liver or kidney cancer. This chain joins TRBV4-1 and TRBJ1-5; maybe TRBD1 (6 bases). CDR3 protein: CASSQDFVQGPSQPQHF. For the CDR3, the DNA is TGCGCCAGCAGCCAAGATTTTGTCCAGGGGCCAAGTCAGCCCCAGCATTTT.